One and the same sample provided the 26 T cell receptor beta chains below, sequenced in a study of CD8+CD57+ T cells in acquired aplastic anemia. According to the study, genomic DNA was the template for TCR beta VDJ and CDR3 profiling. TCRdb reprocessed the reads with MiXCR, giving one entry per CDR3 protein. The table includes roughly 220,000 distinct CDR3 sequences, approximately 60% detected once. CD8+CD57+ cell expansion had been shown by flow cytometry in patients chosen for sequencing. Sequencing was performed on sorted CD4+, CD8+, or CD8+CD57+ T cells (not recorded which) from PBMCs. All receptors derive from a human donor with aplastic anemia.

The chain employs TRBV24-1 and TRBJ1-3, with 7 bases that match TRBD1. This CDR3 comprises 16 residues. Germline V gene sequence: CDR1 KGHDR, CDR2 SFDVKD. The V and J ends lost 0 bases and 4 bases, in that order; junction bases with no gene match: 5. The CDR3 sequence: CATSDLRGRGGNTIYF. CDR3 bases: TGTGCCACCAGTGATTTGAGGGGGCGAGGAGGAAACACCATATATTTT.

The chain employs TRBV15 and TRBJ1-5; unclear D gene. Per germline, CDR1 LNHNV and CDR2 YYDKDF (reference sequence). V was pared by 0 bases and J by 10 bases, with 7 bases between. This CDR3 has 12 amino acids. The CDR3 reads CATSRDLNPQHF. CDR3 in DNA: TGTGCCACCAGCAGAGATTTAAACCCCCAGCATTTT.

This chain uses TRBV10-3 with TRBJ2-2; possibly TRBD1 or TRBD2 for D (5 bases each). CDR1 is ENHRY and CDR2 is SYGVKD in the germline V gene. V lost 3 bases and J 0 bases, leaving 11 bases between the germline ends. The CDR3 sequence is 16 residues long. CDR3 in amino acids: CAISDRGVSNTGELFF. For the CDR3, the DNA is TGTGCCATCAGTGATCGAGGGGTCTCGAACACCGGGGAGCTGTTTTTT.

In this sample, this clonotype turned up a few times. The rearrangement links TRBV19 to TRBJ2-7; 9 nucleotides line up with TRBD2. CDR1 LNHDA and CDR2 SQIVND come from the germline V gene (reference sequence). The CDR3 loop spans 15 amino acids. V dropped 4 bases and J dropped 0; count of bases not matched to a gene: 4. The CDR3 is CASSNLAGSSYEQYF. CDR3 DNA: TGTGCCAGTAGTAATCTAGCGGGGAGCTCCTACGAGCAGTACTTC.

The genes are TRBV2 and TRBJ1-1, with 7 bases aligning to TRBD1. Trimming cost V 5 bases and J 3 bases; bases outside gene matches: 21. CDR1 and CDR2 (germline): SNHLY, FYNNEI. The CDR3 has 19 residues. This CDR3 reads CASSFTPTGPQSLDTEAFF. The CDR3 DNA sequence: TGTGCCAGCAGTTTCACTCCGACAGGGCCCCAAAGCCTGGACACTGAAGCTTTCTTT.

With regard to this clonotype: Since no conserved phenylalanine or tryptophan closes the CDR3, a read error is the likely cause. V is TRBV20-1 and J is TRBJ1-1, with D perhaps matching TRBD1 (6 bases). The CDR3 runs to 12 residues. The V gene's germline CDR1 is DFQATT and CDR2 SNEGSKA (reference sequence). This CDR3 is CRSLRDTSEAFL. The CDR3 DNA sequence: TGCAGATCACTCCGGGACACGTCTGAAGCTTTCCTT.

This rearrangement joins TRBV15 to TRBJ2-2, with D possibly being TRBD2 (6 bases). V was trimmed by 4 bases and J by 1 base, leaving 13 bases between them. The CDR3 has 16 amino acids. Germline CDR1 LNHNV, CDR2 YYDKDF (reference sequence). This chain's CDR3 is CATSTTGTWNTGELFF. The DNA for the CDR3 is TGTGCCACCAGCACTACCGGGACTTGGAACACCGGGGAGCTGTTTTTT.

V and J are TRBV10-3 and TRBJ2-3; a possible D gene is TRBD2 (7 bases). The CDR3 sequence is 14 residues long. Per germline, CDR1 ENHRY and CDR2 SYGVKD. The V end lost 8 bases, the J end lost 0 bases, and 12 bases lay between the germline ends. The CDR3 DNA is TGTGCCATCGGGGGGGGGGCTAGCACAGATACGCAGTATTTT. This encodes CAIGGGASTDTQYF.

The genes are TRBV7-2 and TRBJ2-3; no firm D call. This CDR3 has 18 amino acids. V was pared by 2 bases and J by 3 bases, with 21 bases between. Germline values: CDR1 SGHTA, CDR2 FQGNSA. In DNA, the CDR3 is TGTGCCAGCAGCTTAAGAAAACCCTCAATCTTGGGGACAGATACGCAGTATTTT. It yields the protein CASSLRKPSILGTDTQYF.

The chain has TRBV19 and TRBJ2-5; 9 bases map to TRBD1. CDR3 length equals 17 residues. The V and J ends lost 2 bases and 5 bases, in that order; junction bases with no gene match: 12. Germline CDR1 is LNHDA and CDR2 is SQIVND (reference sequence). CDR3 nucleotide sequence: TGTGCCAGTAGTATACGGGGACAGGGAGCATTACGGGAGACCCAGTACTTC. This gives the protein CASSIRGQGALRETQYF. The whole variable domain, filled in from reference TRBV19 and TRBJ2-5, reads DGGITQSPKYLFRKEGQNVTLSCEQNLNHDAMYWYRQDPGQGLRLIYYSQIVNDFQKGDIAEGYSVSREKKESFPLTVTSAQKNPTAFYLCASSIRGQGALRETQYFGPGTRLLVL.

As to this clonotype: A read error may produce the germline difference seen at one junction end. The V call is TRBV12-3 or TRBV12-4, the J call TRBJ1-2; D is ambiguous. This CDR3 comprises 12 residues. The CDR3 spells CATSGPDYGYTF. CDR3 nucleotides: TGTGCCACCAGTGGCCCGGACTATGGCTACACCTTC.

The V gene is TRBV5-1, the J gene TRBJ2-7, with TRBD2 matching over 10 bases. J gave up 1 base and V 2 bases, and 3 bases lay outside the gene matches. The germline V gene has CDR1 SGHRS and CDR2 YFSETQ. The CDR3 loop spans 15 amino acids. DNA of the CDR3: TGCGCCAGCAGCTTCCGGACTAGCGGTTCCTACGAGCAGTACTTC. Protein sequence: CASSFRTSGSYEQYF.

This clonotype came up once. This rearrangement joins TRBV5-1 to TRBJ2-2, with D possibly TRBD1 on 5 matching bases. The CDR3 contains 15 residues. Trimming pared 5 bases from V and 3 bases from J, leaving 14 bases between. Germline CDR1 reads SGHRS; CDR2 reads YFSETQ. The DNA of the CDR3 is TGCGCCAGCAGGGGGTTGACAGAGTACACCGGGGAGCTGTTTTTT. This encodes CASRGLTEYTGELFF.

The chain combines TRBV5-1 with TRBJ1-2; D is undetermined. The ends were cut back, 1 base at V and 4 bases at J, with 14 bases in the middle. From germline, CDR1 is SGHRS and CDR2 YFSETQ. This CDR3 contains 15 residues. The CDR3 here is CASSLMSPAIYGYTF. In DNA, the CDR3 is TGCGCCAGCAGCTTGATGTCCCCAGCGATCTATGGCTACACCTTC.

The CDR3 loop is CASSVQGGDTGELFF. The CDR3, as DNA: TGTGCCAGCAGTGTACAGGGTGGGGACACCGGGGAGCTGTTTTTT. This rearrangement joins TRBV2 to TRBJ2-2, with a possible D match to TRBD1 (6 bases). Trimming cost V 4 bases and J 3 bases, with 12 bases left between them. CDR1 SNHLY and CDR2 FYNNEI come from the germline V gene. The CDR3 sequence is 15 residues long.

The CDR3 nucleotides are TGTGCCATCAGGGCAGCGAACACTGAAGCTTTCTTT. Residues: CAIRAANTEAFF. The chain couples TRBV10-3 to TRBJ1-1; D is undetermined. The V gene lost 6 bases and the J gene lost 1 base, with 6 bases spanning the gap. CDR1 and CDR2 from the germline V gene are ENHRY and SYGVKD. The CDR3 covers 12 residues.

The chain uses TRBV15 and TRBJ2-1; 11 bases are shared with TRBD1. This CDR3 region has 16 residues. V shed 4 bases, J shed 8 bases, and the junction held 10 bases outside the gene matches. Germline V gives CDR1 LNHNV, CDR2 YYDKDF (reference sequence). CDR3 sequence: CATSTPGTGGRDEQFF. Written as DNA, the CDR3 is TGTGCCACCAGCACCCCCGGGACAGGGGGACGGGATGAGCAGTTCTTC. Full variable domain (rest looked up from reference TRBV15 and TRBJ2-1): DAMVIQNPRYQVTQFGKPVTLSCSQTLNHNVMYWYQQKSSQAPKLLFHYYDKDFNNEADTPDNFQSRRPNTSFCFLDIRSPGLGDTAMYLCATSTPGTGGRDEQFFGPGTRLTVL.

This sequence joins TRBV30 and TRBJ1-2; 7 bases are a match to TRBD1. Germline V gives CDR1 GTSNPN, CDR2 SVGIG (reference sequence). After removal of 3 bases from V and 7 bases from J, the junction contained 5 bases not matched to a gene. CDR3 size: 12 residues. The CDR3 loop reads CAWRTGKVGYTF. DNA for the CDR3: TGTGCCTGGAGGACAGGGAAGGTTGGCTACACCTTC.

V is TRBV7-4 and J is TRBJ1-1, with D perhaps TRBD1 (6 bases). This CDR3 spans 14 amino acids. Germline values: CDR1 SGHVT, CDR2 SQSDAQ. Between the trimmed V and J ends, which lost 5 bases and 4 bases, there was a span of 14 bases. The CDR3 DNA is TGTGCCAGCAGCCCGGAGGGGGAGGCCACTGAAGCTTTCTTT. This sequence encodes CASSPEGEATEAFF.

The V and J genes are TRBV7-3 and TRBJ1-2, with D maybe TRBD1 (5 bases). Trimming cost V 5 bases and J 1 base, with 11 bases left between them. Germline V gives CDR1 SGHTA, CDR2 FQGTGA. CDR3 length: 14 residues. CDR3 sequence (DNA): TGTGCCAGCAGCGCCGGGACGGATAACTATGGCTACACCTTC. Translating gives CASSAGTDNYGYTF.

CDR3 coding DNA: TGCGCCAGCAGTGAATCGACAGGTGAGACTGAAGCTTTCTTT. Protein: CASSESTGETEAFF. This rearrangement joins TRBV5-1 to TRBJ1-1, with a possible D match to TRBD1 (6 bases). The germline V gene has CDR1 SGHRS and CDR2 YFSETQ. Trimming cost V 5 bases and J 5 bases, with 16 bases left between them. The CDR3 extends over 14 amino acids.

Here the CDR3 DNA reads TGTGCCACCAGTGCCCTAAGGGACAACTACAATGAGCAGTTCTTC. It translates to CATSALRDNYNEQFF. The chain has TRBV24-1 and TRBJ2-1, with TRBD1 as a possible D gene (6 bases). There are 15 residues in the CDR3. Germline V gene data show CDR1 as KGHDR and CDR2 as SFDVKD. Between the trimmed V and J ends, which lost 5 bases and 3 bases, there was a span of 13 bases.

This clonotype was detected many times. It is unclear where the CDR3 begins or ends on the DNA, so no DNA is shown, and the CDR3 is as TCRdb lists it. The genes are TRBV7-5 and TRBJ2-7; the table calls TRBD1, which could not be checked here. TRBV7-5 is a pseudogene segment. The CDR3 length is 18 residues, termini included. The CDR3 sequence is CISVPEATGTTSSYEQYF.

This chain connects TRBV2 to TRBJ1-2; weak D call: TRBD1 (5 bases). Trimming stripped 2 bases from V and 4 bases from J, with 11 bases between. This CDR3 is 14 amino acids long. In germline, CDR1 is SNHLY, CDR2 FYNNEI. In nucleotides, the CDR3 is TGTGCCAGCAGTGAAAGGGGTATCGCCTATGGCTACACCTTC. It specifies CASSERGIAYGYTF.

J is TRBJ2-7 and V is TRBV20-1; 10 bases are a match to TRBD2. Germline V gene sequence: CDR1 DFQATT, CDR2 SNEGSKA (reference sequence). V was pared by 1 base and J by 5 bases, with 2 bases of the junction left unmatched. The CDR3 has 13 amino acids. The CDR3 spells CSARVAGGDEQYF. CDR3 sequence (DNA): TGCAGTGCTAGAGTAGCGGGGGGCGACGAGCAGTACTTC.

The J gene is TRBJ2-7, the V gene TRBV25-1; 7 bases are a match to TRBD1. The V gene end was trimmed by 2 bases and the J gene end by 2 bases; junction bases not matched to a gene: 6. Germline CDR1 reads MGHDK; CDR2 reads SYGVNS. The CDR3 is made up of 15 amino acids. CDR3 in amino acids: CASSEGTALPYEQYF. The CDR3 DNA reads as TGTGCCAGCAGTGAAGGGACAGCCCTTCCCTACGAGCAGTACTTC.